What follows are 17 T cell receptor beta chains derived from one specimen sequenced in a study of T-cell memory formation after mild COVID-19. TCRdb reprocessed the 5' RACE reads via MiXCR and lists one record per CDR3 protein. This sample has over 300,000 distinct CDR3 sequences, with 20% to 25% found just once. Sequenced: PBMCs or a T cell subset sorted from them (not recorded which). All receptors come from a young man who had mild COVID-19 (a few samples of this study predate the infection). Cell type and time point are not known.

V and J are TRBV7-3 and TRBJ2-3, with D possibly matching TRBD2 (6 bases). Germline assignment: CDR1 SGHTA and CDR2 FQGTGA. The CDR3 spans 15 residues. Deletions cut 5 bases from V and 1 base from J, with 13 bases between. The CDR3 DNA reads as TGTGCCAGCAGCCTTAATCGCGGGGGCACAGATACGCAGTATTTT. It codes for CASSLNRGGTDTQYF.

The J gene is TRBJ2-4, the V gene TRBV7-9; D is uncertain. Looked up from germline, CDR1 is SEHNR and CDR2 is FQNEAQ (reference sequence). The CDR3 is 15 residues long. V was shortened by 5 bases and J by 3 bases, with 14 bases between the two germline ends. The CDR3 protein is CASSAHPGVKNIQYF. The CDR3 DNA reads TGTGCCAGCAGCGCCCATCCTGGGGTCAAAAACATTCAGTACTTC.

This clonotype was picked up a small number of times. The rearrangement joins TRBV6-2 or TRBV6-3 to TRBJ2-3; 10 bases match TRBD1. After removal of 5 bases from V and 11 bases from J, the junction contained 13 bases not matched to a gene. This CDR3 is built from 15 residues. Germline V CDR1 and CDR2: MNHEY, SVGEGT. The CDR3 DNA is TGTGCCAGCAGTACCCTTCCGGGACAGGGGACCCTGCAGTATTTT. The encoded protein is CASSTLPGQGTLQYF.

Only a few counts were recorded for this clonotype. The chain is built from TRBV19 and TRBJ1-5; D possibly corresponds to TRBD1 (6 bases). The germline V and J ends were trimmed by 4 bases and 2 bases, with 15 bases remaining between them. The CDR3 consists of 16 residues. Germline V CDR1 and CDR2: LNHDA, SQIVND (reference sequence). CDR3 sequence: CASSSLTGIGNQPQHF. The CDR3 DNA sequence: TGTGCCAGTAGTAGCCTAACAGGGATTGGCAATCAGCCCCAGCATTTT.

The CDR3 sequence: CAIGRSSYEQYV. CDR3 bases: TGTGCCATCGGGCGGAGCTCCTACGAGCAGTACGTC. The genes are TRBV10-3 and TRBJ2-7; D is ambiguous. This CDR3 contains 12 residues. Trimming left V 8 bases short and J 0 bases short, with 8 bases between. Germline V gene data show CDR1 as ENHRY and CDR2 as SYGVKD.

The chain is built from TRBV10-3 and TRBJ2-3; 14 bases map to TRBD2. Losses at the gene ends were 6 bases for V and 0 bases for J; bases not matched to a gene: 5. This CDR3 spans 17 amino acids. The germline V gene encodes CDR1 ENHRY and CDR2 SYGVKD. The CDR3 DNA is TGTGCCATCAGGGGGACTAGCGGGGGATTTAGCACAGATACGCAGTATTTT. Translation gives CAIRGTSGGFSTDTQYF.

This clonotype was observed a few times. The CDR3 is CASRSGTDSYEQYF. CDR3 DNA sequence: TGTGCCAGCAGGTCCGGGACGGATTCCTACGAGCAGTACTTC. V gene TRBV12-3 or TRBV12-4 combines with J gene TRBJ2-7; D is tentatively TRBD1 or TRBD2 (5 bases each). This CDR3 spans 14 amino acids. V lost 6 bases and J 1 base, leaving 13 bases between the germline ends.

The gene calls are TRBV12-3 or TRBV12-4 and TRBJ1-6; D is uncertain. The CDR3 has 14 residues. Trimming removed 3 bases at V and 5 bases at J, with 8 bases between. In DNA form, the CDR3 reads TGTGCCAGCAGTTTGCGGGAAAATAATTCACCCCTCCACTTT. This translates into CASSLRENNSPLHF.

This clonotype has only a few counts. The rearrangement uses TRBV10-3 and TRBJ2-1, with TRBD2 identical over 10 bases. The germline V gene has CDR1 ENHRY and CDR2 SYGVKD. This CDR3 comprises 15 residues. V was pared by 7 bases and J by 5 bases, with 8 bases of the junction left unmatched. CDR3 amino acids: CAITQLAGLHNEQFF. CDR3 DNA: TGTGCCATCACCCAACTAGCGGGGTTACACAATGAGCAGTTCTTC.

The chain couples TRBV7-2 to TRBJ1-1, with D perhaps matching TRBD1 (5 bases). The CDR3 runs to 11 residues. Germline V gene sequence: CDR1 SGHTA, CDR2 FQGNSA. Between the trimmed V and J ends, which lost 2 bases and 8 bases, there was a span of 6 bases. CDR3 coding DNA: TGTGCCAGCAGCTTATGGGGGGAAGCTTTCTTT. Encoded protein: CASSLWGEAFF.

The rearrangement links TRBV9 to TRBJ1-5, with D possibly TRBD1 on 5 matching bases. The CDR3 is 14 amino acids. Germline V gene lookup returns CDR1 SGDLS and CDR2 YYNGEE. V dropped 4 bases and J dropped 5 bases, with 13 bases sitting between them. The CDR3 DNA reads as TGTGCCAGCAGCAGGGACGGTGGGGATCAGCCCCAGCATTTT. It translates to CASSRDGGDQPQHF.

Only a few counts were recorded for this clonotype. This chain joins TRBV28 and TRBJ1-5, with a possible D match to TRBD1 (6 bases). The germline CDR1 and CDR2 sequences are MDHEN and SYDVKM. The CDR3 runs 12 residues. V dropped 4 bases and J dropped 16 bases, with 17 bases sitting between them. As DNA, the CDR3 is TGTGCCAGCAGTTCGTCGGGACAAACGTGTCATTTT. This codes for CASSSSGQTCHF.

This chain joins TRBV6-5 and TRBJ2-2; D is perhaps TRBD1 (6 bases). Germline V gene sequence: CDR1 MNHEY, CDR2 SVGAGI. V lost 0 bases, J lost 7 bases, and 6 bases lay in between. There are 13 residues in the CDR3. CDR3 sequence: CASSYSTGGELFF. Written as DNA, the CDR3 is TGTGCCAGCAGTTACTCGACAGGCGGGGAGCTGTTTTTT.

This clonotype came up a few times. The chain employs TRBV7-9 and TRBJ2-7; D gene uncertain. The V and J ends lost 9 bases and 2 bases respectively, with 11 bases between them. CDR1 and CDR2 (germline): SEHNR, FQNEAQ (reference sequence). The CDR3 is 12 amino acids. The CDR3 here is CARNQLPYEQYV. The CDR3 DNA follows: TGTGCCAGGAACCAGCTGCCCTACGAGCAGTACGTC.

This clonotype has a handful of counts. This rearrangement joins TRBV5-1 to TRBJ2-7, with D possibly TRBD1 on 5 matching bases. V lost 0 bases and J lost 3, with 10 bases in between. CDR3 length: 14 residues. Germline values: CDR1 SGHRS, CDR2 YFSETQ. The DNA of the CDR3 is TGCGCCAGCAGCTTGGCGACAGACTTCTACGAGCAGTACTTC. Residues: CASSLATDFYEQYF.

V usage is TRBV6-5 and J usage is TRBJ1-2; TRBD1 might be the D (5 bases). The CDR3 is made up of 17 amino acids. Germline values: CDR1 MNHEY, CDR2 SVGAGI. V lost 0 bases to trimming and J lost 1 base, with 15 bases between them. CDR3 DNA: TGTGCCAGCAGTTACTCGTTTTCCCGGGGCGTTAACTATGGCTACACCTTC. Translation: CASSYSFSRGVNYGYTF.

This clonotype was seen only a few times. The genes are TRBV7-9 and TRBJ1-1; D is undetermined. This CDR3 contains 15 residues. CDR1 is SEHNR and CDR2 is FQNEAQ in the germline V gene (reference sequence). With 0 bases removed from V and 1 base from J, the gap between germline ends came to 9 bases. The CDR3 coding sequence is TGTGCCAGCAGCTTAGCAGTTCCCTGGAACACTGAAGCTTTCTTT. Amino acid sequence: CASSLAVPWNTEAFF.